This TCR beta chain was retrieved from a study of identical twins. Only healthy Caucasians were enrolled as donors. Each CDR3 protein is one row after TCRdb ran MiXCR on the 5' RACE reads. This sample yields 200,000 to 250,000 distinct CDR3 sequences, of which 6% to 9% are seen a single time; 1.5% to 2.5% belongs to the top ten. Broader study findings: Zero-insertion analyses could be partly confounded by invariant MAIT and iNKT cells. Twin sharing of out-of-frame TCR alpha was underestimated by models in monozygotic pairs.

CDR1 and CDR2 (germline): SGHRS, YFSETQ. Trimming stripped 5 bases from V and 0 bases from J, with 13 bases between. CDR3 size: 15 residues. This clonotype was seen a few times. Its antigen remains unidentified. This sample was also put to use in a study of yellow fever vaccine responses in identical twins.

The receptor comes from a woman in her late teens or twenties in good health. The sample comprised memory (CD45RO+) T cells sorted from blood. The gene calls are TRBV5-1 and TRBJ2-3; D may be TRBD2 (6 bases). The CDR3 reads CASSRGTQSTDTQYF. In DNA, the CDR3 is TGCGCCAGCAGTCGGGGGACTCAAAGCACAGATACGCAGTATTTT. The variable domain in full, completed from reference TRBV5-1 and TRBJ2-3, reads KAGVTQTPRYLIKTRGQQVTLSCSPISGHRSVSWYQQTPGQGLQFLFEYFSETQRNKGNFPGRFSGRQFSNSRSEMNVSTLELGDSALYLCASSRGTQSTDTQYFGPGTRLTVL.